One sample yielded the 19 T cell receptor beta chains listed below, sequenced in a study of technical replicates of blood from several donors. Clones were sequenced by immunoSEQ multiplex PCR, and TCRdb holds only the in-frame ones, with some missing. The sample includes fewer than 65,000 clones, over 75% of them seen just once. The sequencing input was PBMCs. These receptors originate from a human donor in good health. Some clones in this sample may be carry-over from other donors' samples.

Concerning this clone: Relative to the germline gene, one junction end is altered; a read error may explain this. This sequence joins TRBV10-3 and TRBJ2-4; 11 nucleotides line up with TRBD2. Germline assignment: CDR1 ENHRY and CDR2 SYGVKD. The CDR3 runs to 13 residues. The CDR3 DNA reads TGTGCCATCAGAGGGACTAGCGGAACAGGAGTTACTTTC. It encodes CAIRGTSGTGVTF.

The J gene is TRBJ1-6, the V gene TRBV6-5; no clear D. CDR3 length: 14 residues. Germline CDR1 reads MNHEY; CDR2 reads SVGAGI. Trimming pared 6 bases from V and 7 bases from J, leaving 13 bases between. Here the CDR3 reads CASSREWRNSPLHF. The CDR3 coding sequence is TGTGCCAGCAGCCGAGAATGGCGGAATTCACCCCTCCACTTT.

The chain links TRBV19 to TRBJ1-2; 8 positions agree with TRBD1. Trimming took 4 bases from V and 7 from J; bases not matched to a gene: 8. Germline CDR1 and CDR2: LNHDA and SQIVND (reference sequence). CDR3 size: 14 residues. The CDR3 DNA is TGTGCCAGTAGTACCGACAGGGGTATAGGTGGCTACACCTTC. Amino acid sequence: CASSTDRGIGGYTF.

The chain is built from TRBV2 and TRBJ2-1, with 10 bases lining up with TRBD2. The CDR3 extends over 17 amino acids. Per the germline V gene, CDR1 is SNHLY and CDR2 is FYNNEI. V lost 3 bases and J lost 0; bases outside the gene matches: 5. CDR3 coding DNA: TGTGCCAGCAGTGAGGGACTAGCGTTCCACTCCTACAATGAGCAGTTCTTC. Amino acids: CASSEGLAFHSYNEQFF.

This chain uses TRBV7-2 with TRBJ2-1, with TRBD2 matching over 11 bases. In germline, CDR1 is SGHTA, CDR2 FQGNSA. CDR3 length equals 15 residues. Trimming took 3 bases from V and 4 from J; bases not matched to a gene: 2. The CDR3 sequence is CASSFIAGGYNEQFF. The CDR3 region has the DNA TGTGCCAGCAGCTTCATAGCGGGAGGGTACAATGAGCAGTTCTTC.

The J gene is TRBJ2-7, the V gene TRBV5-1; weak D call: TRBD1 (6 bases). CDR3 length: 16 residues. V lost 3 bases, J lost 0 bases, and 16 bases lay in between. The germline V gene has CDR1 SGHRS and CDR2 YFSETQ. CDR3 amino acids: CASSYGTPMFSYEQYF. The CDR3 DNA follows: TGCGCCAGCAGCTACGGGACACCGATGTTCTCCTACGAGCAGTACTTC. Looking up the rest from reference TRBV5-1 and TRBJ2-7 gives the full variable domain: KAGVTQTPRYLIKTRGQQVTLSCSPISGHRSVSWYQQTPGQGLQFLFEYFSETQRNKGNFPGRFSGRQFSNSRSEMNVSTLELGDSALYLCASSYGTPMFSYEQYFGPGTRLTVT.

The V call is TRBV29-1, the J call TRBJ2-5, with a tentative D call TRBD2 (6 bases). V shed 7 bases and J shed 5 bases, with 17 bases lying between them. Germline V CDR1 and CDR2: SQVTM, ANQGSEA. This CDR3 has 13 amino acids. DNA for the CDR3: TGCAGCGGCCGGGACGGAGGGCGCGAGACCCAGTACTTC. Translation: CSGRDGGRETQYF.

The CDR3 DNA is TGCGCCAGCAGCCAAGACTTAATAGGGGCGTACGAAAAACTGTTTTTT. This sequence encodes CASSQDLIGAYEKLFF. The chain employs TRBV4-3 and TRBJ1-4; tentatively, D is TRBD1 (5 bases). Per the germline V gene, CDR1 is LGHNA and CDR2 is YSLEER. Trimming left V 0 bases short and J 8 bases short, with 16 bases between. This CDR3 contains 16 residues.

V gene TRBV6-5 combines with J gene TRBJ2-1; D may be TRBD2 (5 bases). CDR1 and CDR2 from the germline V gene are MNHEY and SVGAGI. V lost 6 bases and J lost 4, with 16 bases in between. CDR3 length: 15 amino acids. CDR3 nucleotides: TGTGCCAGCAGACTGACTGACGGGAAATACAATGAGCAGTTCTTC. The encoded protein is CASRLTDGKYNEQFF.

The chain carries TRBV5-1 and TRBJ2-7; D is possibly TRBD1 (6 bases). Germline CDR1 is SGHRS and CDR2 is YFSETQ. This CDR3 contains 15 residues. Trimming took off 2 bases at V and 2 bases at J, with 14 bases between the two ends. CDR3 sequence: CASSLAQGQPYEQYF. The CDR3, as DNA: TGCGCCAGCAGCTTAGCCCAAGGACAGCCCTACGAGCAGTACTTC.

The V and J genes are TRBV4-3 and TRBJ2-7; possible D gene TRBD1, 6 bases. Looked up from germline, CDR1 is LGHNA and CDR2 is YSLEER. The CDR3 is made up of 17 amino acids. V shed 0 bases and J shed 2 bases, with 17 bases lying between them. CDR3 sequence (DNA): TGCGCCAGCAGCCAAGATCCCGGGGACGCAGGGGCCTACGAGCAGTACTTC. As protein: CASSQDPGDAGAYEQYF.

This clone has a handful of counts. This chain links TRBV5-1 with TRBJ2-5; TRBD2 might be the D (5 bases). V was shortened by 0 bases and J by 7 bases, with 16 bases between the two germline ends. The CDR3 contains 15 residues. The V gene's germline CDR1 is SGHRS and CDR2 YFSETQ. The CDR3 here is CASSLGGTRFGTQYF. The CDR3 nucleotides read TGCGCCAGCAGCTTGGGGGGAACTAGATTCGGGACCCAGTACTTC. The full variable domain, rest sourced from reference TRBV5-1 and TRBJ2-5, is KAGVTQTPRYLIKTRGQQVTLSCSPISGHRSVSWYQQTPGQGLQFLFEYFSETQRNKGNFPGRFSGRQFSNSRSEMNVSTLELGDSALYLCASSLGGTRFGTQYFGPGTRLLVL.

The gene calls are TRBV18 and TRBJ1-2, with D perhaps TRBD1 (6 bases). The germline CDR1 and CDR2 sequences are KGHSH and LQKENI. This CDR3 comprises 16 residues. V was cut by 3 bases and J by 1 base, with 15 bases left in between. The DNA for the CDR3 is TGTGCCAGCTCACCCAAAGGCAGGGGAAATAACTATGGCTACACCTTC. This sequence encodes CASSPKGRGNNYGYTF.

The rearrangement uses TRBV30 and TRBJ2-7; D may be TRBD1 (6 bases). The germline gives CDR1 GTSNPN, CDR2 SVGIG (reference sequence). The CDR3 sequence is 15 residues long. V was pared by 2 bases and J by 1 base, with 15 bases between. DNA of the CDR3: TGTGCCTGGAGTATCTCCGGGACACAGTCCTACGAGCAGTACTTC. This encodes CAWSISGTQSYEQYF.

The CDR3 DNA is TGCGCCAGCAGCCAAGATCGAGGGCGCGCACTGTTTTTT. It is translated as CASSQDRGRALFF. The V call is TRBV4-3, the J call TRBJ1-4; D ambiguous. Per germline, CDR1 LGHNA and CDR2 YSLEER. CDR3 size: 13 residues. With 0 bases removed from V and 13 bases from J, the gap between germline ends came to 12 bases.

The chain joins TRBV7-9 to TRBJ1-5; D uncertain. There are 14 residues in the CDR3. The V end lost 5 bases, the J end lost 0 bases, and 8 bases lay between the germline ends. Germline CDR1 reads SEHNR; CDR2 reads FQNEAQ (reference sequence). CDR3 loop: CASSPRDSNQPQHF. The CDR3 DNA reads TGTGCCAGCAGCCCCCGAGATAGCAATCAGCCCCAGCATTTT.

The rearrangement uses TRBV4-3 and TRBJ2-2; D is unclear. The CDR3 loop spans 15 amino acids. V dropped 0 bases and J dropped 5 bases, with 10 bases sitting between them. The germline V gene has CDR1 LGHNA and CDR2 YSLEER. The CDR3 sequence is CASSQDVGLTGELFF. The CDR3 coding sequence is TGCGCCAGCAGCCAAGATGTCGGTTTGACCGGGGAGCTGTTTTTT.

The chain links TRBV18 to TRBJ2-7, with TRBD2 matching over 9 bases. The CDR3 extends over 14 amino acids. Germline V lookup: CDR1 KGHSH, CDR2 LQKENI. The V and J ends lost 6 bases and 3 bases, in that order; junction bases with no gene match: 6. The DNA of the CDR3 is TGTGCCAGCTCGGCGGGACTAGCAGACTACGAGCAGTACTTC. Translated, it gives CASSAGLADYEQYF.

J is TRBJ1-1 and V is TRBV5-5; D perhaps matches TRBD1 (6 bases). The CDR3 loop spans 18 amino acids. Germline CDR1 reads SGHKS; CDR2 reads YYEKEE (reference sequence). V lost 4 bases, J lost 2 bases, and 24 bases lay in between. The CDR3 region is CASSRYSAGGGLNTEAFF. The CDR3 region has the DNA TGTGCCAGCAGCCGGTACTCGGCCGGGGGGGGCCTTAACACTGAAGCTTTCTTT. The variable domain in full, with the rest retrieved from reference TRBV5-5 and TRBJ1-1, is DAGVTQSPTHLIKTRGQQVTLRCSPISGHKSVSWYQQVLGQGPQFIFQYYEKEERGRGNFPDRFSARQFPNYSSELNVNALLLGDSALYLCASSRYSAGGGLNTEAFFGQGTRLTVV.